These 28 T cell receptor beta chains came from one sample sequenced in a study of blood T cell repertoires in COVID-19. Assay used: immunoSEQ multiplex PCR; TCRdb lists only in-frame clones, some missing. This sample has 430,000 or so clones, with around 90% found just once. The sample consisted of peripheral blood. The receptors here all came from a man between 18 and 29 years old with COVID-19, enrolled during active disease.

This chain connects TRBV9 to TRBJ1-2; 9 bases line up with TRBD1. J lost 8 bases, V lost 0 bases, and 8 bases had no gene match. This CDR3 is built from 15 residues. Germline CDR1 SGDLS, CDR2 YYNGEE. The CDR3 DNA sequence: TGTGCCAGCAGCGTAGAGGGATACAGGGGGCGCGGCTACACCTTC. Encoded protein: CASSVEGYRGRGYTF.

CDR3 sequence (DNA): TGTGCCTGGAGCCCAGTAACTAGCAATGAGCAGTTCTTC. Its translation is CAWSPVTSNEQFF. V gene TRBV30 combines with J gene TRBJ2-1, with D possibly TRBD2 on 5 matching bases. Germline values: CDR1 GTSNPN, CDR2 SVGIG (reference sequence). The CDR3 loop spans 13 amino acids. The germline V and J ends were trimmed by 3 bases and 6 bases, with 12 bases remaining between them.

V is TRBV6-5 and J is TRBJ2-1, with 12 bases lining up with TRBD2. The V and J ends lost 0 bases and 7 bases, in that order; junction bases with no gene match: 4. The CDR3 length is 16 residues. Germline V gene sequence: CDR1 MNHEY, CDR2 SVGAGI. CDR3 sequence reads: CASSYSASGGVNEQFF. The CDR3 DNA reads as TGTGCCAGCAGTTACTCTGCTAGCGGGGGGGTAAATGAGCAGTTCTTC.

The gene calls are TRBV2 and TRBJ2-1, with D possibly matching TRBD2 (5 bases). Germline CDR1 reads SNHLY; CDR2 reads FYNNEI. Trimming removed 8 bases at V and 3 bases at J, with 17 bases between. The CDR3 length is 15 residues. The CDR3, as DNA: TGTGCCAGCTCTACCCCCCTAGCTGGCTACAATGAGCAGTTCTTC. Translated, it gives CASSTPLAGYNEQFF.

The gene calls are TRBV5-6 and TRBJ2-5; D remains unclear. Deletions cut 1 base from V and 3 bases from J, with 7 bases between. The V gene's germline CDR1 is SGHDT and CDR2 YYEEEE. The CDR3 extends over 13 amino acids. The CDR3 spells CASSLSAKETQYF. The CDR3 coding sequence is TGTGCCAGCAGCTTGTCAGCGAAAGAGACCCAGTACTTC.

This chain connects TRBV3-1 (or the pseudogene TRBV3-2) to TRBJ2-3, with TRBD2 matching over 12 bases. The J segment lost 4 bases and the V segment lost 6 bases, leaving 8 bases of the junction unmatched. The CDR3 is 16 amino acids. From germline, CDR1 is LGHDT and CDR2 YNNKEL (reference sequence). The CDR3 DNA follows: TGTGCCAGCAGTCTCGCTAGCGGGGGGGGACCAGATACGCAGTATTTT. The encoded protein is CASSLASGGGPDTQYF.

The chain has TRBV2 and TRBJ2-7, with TRBD1 matching over 7 bases. The V gene's germline CDR1 is SNHLY and CDR2 FYNNEI. The length of the CDR3 is 14 residues. V gave up 6 bases and J gave up 2 bases; unmatched junction bases: 7. CDR3 bases: TGTGCCAGCAGCCCAAAGACAGGGCCCTACGAGCAGTACTTC. Protein: CASSPKTGPYEQYF.

Only a few counts were recorded for this clone. CDR3 sequence reads: CASSVDSTGKQPQHF. In DNA form, the CDR3 reads TGCGCCAGCAGCGTGGACTCAACAGGGAAGCAGCCCCAGCATTTT. This chain links TRBV5-1 with TRBJ1-5, with a tentative D call TRBD1 (6 bases). Germline values: CDR1 SGHRS, CDR2 YFSETQ. The V end lost 4 bases, the J end lost 7 bases, and 18 bases lay between the germline ends. The CDR3 sequence is 15 residues long.

This chain links TRBV11-3 with TRBJ2-1, with 7 bases fitting TRBD2. The CDR3 has 15 amino acids. Unmatched junction bases numbered 8, after V lost 5 bases and J lost 4 bases. Germline assignment: CDR1 SGHNT and CDR2 YENEEA. The CDR3 sequence is CASSARTRQYNEQFF. As DNA, the CDR3 is TGTGCCAGCAGCGCCCGGACTAGACAATACAATGAGCAGTTCTTC. The full variable domain, in which reference TRBV11-3 and TRBJ2-1 provide the parts outside the CDR3, is EAGVVQSPRYKIIEKKQPVAFWCNPISGHNTLYWYLQNLGQGPELLIRYENEEAVDDSQLPKDRFSAERLKGVDSTLKIQPAELGDSAVYLCASSARTRQYNEQFFGPGTRLTVL.

The chain links TRBV24-1 to TRBJ2-4, with D maybe TRBD2 (6 bases). V was shortened by 2 bases and J by 1 base, with 26 bases between the two germline ends. The germline V gene encodes CDR1 KGHDR and CDR2 SFDVKD. This CDR3 is built from 21 residues. In DNA, the CDR3 is TGTGCCACCAGTGATTGGGGGGACTCCTGGACAAAGCAGTTGGCCAAAAACATTCAGTACTTC. Translated, it gives CATSDWGDSWTKQLAKNIQYF.

V usage is TRBV18 and J usage is TRBJ1-5; weak D call: TRBD1 (6 bases). Trimming shortened V by 3 bases and J by 4 bases, and 16 bases separated the two germline ends. Germline lookup yields CDR1 KGHSH and CDR2 LQKENI. CDR3 length equals 16 residues. The CDR3 DNA is TGTGCCAGCTCACCTCTTGGCGGGGGCTTGAATCAGCCCCAGCATTTT. Translated: CASSPLGGGLNQPQHF.

J is TRBJ1-1 and V is TRBV18, with a tentative D call TRBD1 (5 bases). The CDR3 totals 18 residues. Trimming took off 5 bases at V and 0 bases at J, with 22 bases between the two ends. Looked up from germline, CDR1 is KGHSH and CDR2 is LQKENI. For the CDR3, the DNA is TGTGCCAGCTCAGGTACCCGGGGGATCGACGAGATGAACACTGAAGCTTTCTTT. Translating it yields CASSGTRGIDEMNTEAFF.

The chain recombines TRBV10-1 with TRBJ2-1; D is perhaps TRBD2 (6 bases). Trimming cost V 5 bases and J 5 bases, with 16 bases left between them. CDR3 length: 15 amino acids. Germline-derived CDR1 and CDR2 are WNHNN and SYGVQD (reference sequence). This chain's CDR3 is CASSSRWGDHNEQFF. In DNA form, the CDR3 reads TGCGCCAGCAGTTCCCGTTGGGGGGATCACAATGAGCAGTTCTTC.

The CDR3 is CASSLRDRSEAFF. The DNA of the CDR3 is TGTGCCAGCAGCTTAAGGGACAGATCGGAAGCTTTCTTT. This chain joins TRBV7-6 and TRBJ1-1; 7 nucleotides line up with TRBD1. CDR1 and CDR2 from the germline V gene are SGHVS and FNYEAQ. The CDR3 length is 13 residues. J lost 8 bases, V lost 2 bases, and 5 bases had no gene match.

V gene TRBV5-4 combines with J gene TRBJ2-2, with 14 bases matching TRBD2. CDR1 is SGHNT, CDR2 YYREEE, per germline (reference sequence). This CDR3 is 16 amino acids long. J gave up 4 bases and V 4 bases, and 3 bases lay outside the gene matches. CDR3 sequence (DNA): TGTGCCAGCAGCGAGGGACTAGCGGGAGCCACCGGGGAGCTGTTTTTT. Protein sequence: CASSEGLAGATGELFF.

This chain connects TRBV19 to TRBJ2-2, with D possibly being TRBD1 (5 bases). The CDR3 is made up of 12 amino acids. Trimming cost V 5 bases and J 6 bases, with 7 bases left between them. Germline CDR1 and CDR2: LNHDA and SQIVND (reference sequence). This chain's CDR3 is CASSPGPGELFF. The DNA of the CDR3 is TGTGCCAGTAGTCCAGGGCCCGGGGAGCTGTTTTTT.

This clone showed up just once. The chain employs TRBV6-5 and TRBJ1-5; D might be TRBD1 (5 bases). V was pared by 2 bases and J by 4 bases, with 12 bases between. The CDR3 is made up of 15 amino acids. Germline V gene lookup returns CDR1 MNHEY and CDR2 SVGAGI. As DNA, the CDR3 is TGTGCCAGCAGTTACGGTCAGGGTTTTAATCAGCCCCAGCATTTT. Its protein is CASSYGQGFNQPQHF.

This chain links TRBV5-1 with TRBJ2-6, with D perhaps matching TRBD1 (5 bases). Germline V lookup: CDR1 SGHRS, CDR2 YFSETQ. The CDR3 consists of 15 residues. V lost 4 bases to trimming and J lost 0 bases, with 8 bases between them. The CDR3, as DNA: TGCGCCAGCAGCAAGGACACCTCTGGGGCCAACGTCCTGACTTTC. This gives the protein CASSKDTSGANVLTF.

The chain has TRBV3-1 (or the pseudogene TRBV3-2) and TRBJ2-1; 9 bases align to TRBD2. J was trimmed by 6 bases and V by 1 base; bases with no gene match: 16. Germline V gene lookup returns CDR1 LGHDT and CDR2 YNNKEL (reference sequence). This CDR3 comprises 19 residues. The CDR3 coding sequence is TGTGCCAGCAGCCAAGGCGGGACTTTGACTCGCGGGGGGGTCAATGAGCAGTTCTTC. It specifies CASSQGGTLTRGGVNEQFF.

The chain carries TRBV18 and TRBJ2-2; 7 nucleotides align to TRBD2. CDR1 is KGHSH, CDR2 LQKENI, per germline. The CDR3 is 14 amino acids. The ends lost 5 bases at V and 5 bases at J; junction bases unmatched: 5. CDR3 amino acids: CASSRGLITGELFF. CDR3 DNA: TGTGCCAGCTCAAGGGGACTAATTACCGGGGAGCTGTTTTTT.

The CDR3 region is CATSDLGGQSEQFF. CDR3 nucleotide sequence: TGTGCCACCAGTGATTTGGGGGGACAGAGCGAGCAGTTCTTC. The rearrangement joins TRBV24-1 to TRBJ2-1, with 7 bases fitting TRBD1. Germline V CDR1 and CDR2: KGHDR, SFDVKD. This CDR3 is 14 amino acids long. J lost 10 bases, V lost 0 bases, and 5 bases had no gene match.

This clone is a singleton in its sample. The chain is built from TRBV5-5 and TRBJ1-6, with TRBD1 identical over 7 bases. CDR3 length equals 15 residues. Losses at the gene ends were 4 bases for V and 7 bases for J; bases not matched to a gene: 8. CDR1 is SGHKS and CDR2 is YYEKEE in the germline V gene (reference sequence). The CDR3 sequence is CASSALTGRNSPLHF. The CDR3 region has the DNA TGTGCCAGCAGCGCCCTGACAGGGCGGAATTCACCCCTCCACTTT.

A few counts support this clone. In the same sample, other DNA sequences code for this CDR3. V gene TRBV3-1 (or the pseudogene TRBV3-2) combines with J gene TRBJ2-3, with a weak D call TRBD1 (5 bases). The V gene lost 7 bases and the J gene lost 2 bases, with 13 bases spanning the gap. The CDR3 runs 14 residues. Germline CDR1 reads LGHDT; CDR2 reads YNNKEL (reference sequence). The CDR3 region is CASTQRGHTDTQYF. The DNA for the CDR3 is TGTGCCAGCACCCAGAGAGGACACACAGATACGCAGTATTTT.

The rearrangement joins TRBV9 to TRBJ1-6; 9 bases line up with TRBD1. CDR3 size: 16 residues. CDR1 SGDLS and CDR2 YYNGEE come from the germline V gene. With 4 bases clipped from V and 2 bases from J, the junction kept 4 bases outside the gene matches. The CDR3 spells CASSPGQGAYNSPLHF. In nucleotides, the CDR3 is TGTGCCAGCAGCCCGGGACAGGGTGCCTATAATTCACCCCTCCACTTT. The whole variable domain, remainder taken from reference TRBV9 and TRBJ1-6, is DSGVTQTPKHLITATGQRVTLRCSPRSGDLSVYWYQQSLDQGLQFLIQYYNGEERAKGNILERFSAQQFPDLHSELNLSSLELGDSALYFCASSPGQGAYNSPLHFGNGTRLTVT.

In nucleotides, the CDR3 is TGTGCCAGCAGCTTATTCCGGGACAGCACTGAAGCTTTCTTT. Amino acids: CASSLFRDSTEAFF. The chain joins TRBV11-2 to TRBJ1-1; 7 positions match TRBD1. Germline V gene sequence: CDR1 SGHAT, CDR2 FQNNGV. V gave up 2 bases and J gave up 4 bases; unmatched junction bases: 4. The CDR3 is 14 amino acids.

The chain carries TRBV5-6 and TRBJ1-2; possible D gene TRBD1, 5 bases. Deletions cut 1 base from V and 5 bases from J, with 15 bases between. The CDR3 spans 15 residues. Per the germline V gene, CDR1 is SGHDT and CDR2 is YYEEEE. CDR3 sequence reads: CASSLLSGDFYGYTF. CDR3 DNA: TGTGCCAGCAGCTTGCTTTCCGGGGACTTTTATGGCTACACCTTC.

J is TRBJ2-2 and V is TRBV5-7; unclear D gene. TRBV5-7 is marked as an open reading frame, function uncertain. This CDR3 contains 17 residues. The ends were cut back, 6 bases at V and 0 bases at J, with 18 bases in the middle. Written as DNA, the CDR3 is TGTGCCAGCACCCCCGAGAGAGACACCACGAACACCGGGGAGCTGTTTTTT. Translation gives CASTPERDTTNTGELFF.

This sequence joins TRBV7-9 and TRBJ2-1; a weak D match, TRBD2 (5 bases). The CDR3 is 13 residues long. V lost 8 bases to trimming and J lost 6 bases, with 14 bases between them. Germline CDR1 reads SEHNR; CDR2 reads FQNEAQ (reference sequence). CDR3 in amino acids: CASPPGNANEQFF. The CDR3 nucleotides read TGTGCCAGCCCCCCCGGGAACGCCAATGAGCAGTTCTTC.